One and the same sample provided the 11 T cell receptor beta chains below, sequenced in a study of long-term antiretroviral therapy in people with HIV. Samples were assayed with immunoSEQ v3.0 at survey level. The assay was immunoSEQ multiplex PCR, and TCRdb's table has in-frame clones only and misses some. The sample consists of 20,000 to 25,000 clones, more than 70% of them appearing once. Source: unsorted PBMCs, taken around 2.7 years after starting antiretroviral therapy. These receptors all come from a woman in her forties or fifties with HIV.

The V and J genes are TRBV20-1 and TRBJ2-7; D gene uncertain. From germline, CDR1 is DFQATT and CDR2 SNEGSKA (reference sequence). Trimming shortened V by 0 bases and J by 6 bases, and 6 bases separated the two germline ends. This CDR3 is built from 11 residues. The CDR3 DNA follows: TGCAGTGCTAGAGATAGACTCGAGCAGTACTTC. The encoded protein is CSARDRLEQYF.

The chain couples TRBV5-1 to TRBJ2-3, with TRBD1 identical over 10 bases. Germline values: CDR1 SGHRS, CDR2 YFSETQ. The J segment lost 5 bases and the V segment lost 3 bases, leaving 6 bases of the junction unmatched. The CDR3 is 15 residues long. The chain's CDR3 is CASSSDRGRVDTQYF. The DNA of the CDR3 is TGCGCCAGCAGCTCCGACAGGGGGCGAGTAGATACGCAGTATTTT.

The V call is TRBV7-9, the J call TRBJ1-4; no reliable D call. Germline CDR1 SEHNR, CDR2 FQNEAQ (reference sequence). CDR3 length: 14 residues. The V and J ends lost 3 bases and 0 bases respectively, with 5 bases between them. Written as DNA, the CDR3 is TGTGCCAGCAGCTTCACAGCAACTAATGAAAAACTGTTTTTT. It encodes CASSFTATNEKLFF.

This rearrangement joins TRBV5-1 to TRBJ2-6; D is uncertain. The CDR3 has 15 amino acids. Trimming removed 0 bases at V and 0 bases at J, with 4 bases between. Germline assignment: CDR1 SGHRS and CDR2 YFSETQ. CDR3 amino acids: CASSLEASGANVLTF. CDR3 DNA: TGCGCCAGCAGCTTGGAAGCCTCTGGGGCCAACGTCCTGACTTTC.

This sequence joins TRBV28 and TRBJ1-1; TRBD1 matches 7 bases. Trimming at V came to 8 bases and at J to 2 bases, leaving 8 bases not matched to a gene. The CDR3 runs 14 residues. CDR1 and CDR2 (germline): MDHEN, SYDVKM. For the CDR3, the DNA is TGTGCCAGCTTTTTACAGGGGCACAACACTGAAGCTTTCTTT. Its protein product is CASFLQGHNTEAFF. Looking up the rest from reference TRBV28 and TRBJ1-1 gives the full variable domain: DVKVTQSSRYLVKRTGEKVFLECVQDMDHENMFWYRQDPGLGLRLIYFSYDVKMKEKGDIPEGYSVSREKKERFSLILESASTNQTSMYLCASFLQGHNTEAFFGQGTRLTVV.

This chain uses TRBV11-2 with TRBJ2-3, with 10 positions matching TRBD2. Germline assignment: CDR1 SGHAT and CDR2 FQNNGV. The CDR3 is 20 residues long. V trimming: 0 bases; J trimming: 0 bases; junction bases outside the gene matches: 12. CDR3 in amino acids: CASSLEPSGSALRSTDTQYF. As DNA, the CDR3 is TGTGCCAGCAGCTTAGAACCTAGCGGGAGTGCTTTAAGGAGCACAGATACGCAGTATTTT.

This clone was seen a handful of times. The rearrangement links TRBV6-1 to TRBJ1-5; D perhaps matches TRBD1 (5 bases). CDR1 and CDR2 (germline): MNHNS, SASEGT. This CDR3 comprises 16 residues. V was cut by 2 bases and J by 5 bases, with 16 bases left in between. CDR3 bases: TGTGCCAGCAGTGAAACCCGAGGGGTAGGTGATCAGCCCCAGCATTTT. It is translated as CASSETRGVGDQPQHF.

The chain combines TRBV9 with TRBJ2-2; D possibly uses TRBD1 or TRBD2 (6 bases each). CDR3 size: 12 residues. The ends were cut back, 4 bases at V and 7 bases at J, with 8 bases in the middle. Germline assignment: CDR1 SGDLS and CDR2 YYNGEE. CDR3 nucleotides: TGTGCCAGCAGCCGGGGGCTCGGGGAGCTGTTTTTT. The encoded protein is CASSRGLGELFF.

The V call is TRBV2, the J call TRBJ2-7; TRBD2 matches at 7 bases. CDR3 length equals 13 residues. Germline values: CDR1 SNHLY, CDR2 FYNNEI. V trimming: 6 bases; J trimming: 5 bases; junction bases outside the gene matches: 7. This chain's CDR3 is CASSRLAANEQYF. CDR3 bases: TGTGCCAGCAGCCGTCTAGCGGCAAACGAGCAGTACTTC.

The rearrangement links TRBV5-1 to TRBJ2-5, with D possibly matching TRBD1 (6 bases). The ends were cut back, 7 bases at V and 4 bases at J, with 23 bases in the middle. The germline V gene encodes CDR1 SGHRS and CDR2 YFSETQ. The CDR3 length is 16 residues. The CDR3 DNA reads TGCGCCAGCCGAATGGGGGCAGGGGATTCGTTAGAGACCCAGTACTTC. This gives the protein CASRMGAGDSLETQYF. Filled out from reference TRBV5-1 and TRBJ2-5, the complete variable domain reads KAGVTQTPRYLIKTRGQQVTLSCSPISGHRSVSWYQQTPGQGLQFLFEYFSETQRNKGNFPGRFSGRQFSNSRSEMNVSTLELGDSALYLCASRMGAGDSLETQYFGPGTRLLVL.

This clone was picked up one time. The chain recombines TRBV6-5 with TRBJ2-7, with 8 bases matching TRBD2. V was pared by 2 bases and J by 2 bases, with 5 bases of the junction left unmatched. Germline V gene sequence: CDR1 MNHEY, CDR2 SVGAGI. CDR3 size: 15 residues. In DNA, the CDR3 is TGTGCCAGCAGTTACAACGGGAGGGAGGCCTACGAGCAGTACTTC. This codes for CASSYNGREAYEQYF.